Sequencing of this T cell receptor (beta chain) was carried out in a study of CD8+ T cells in alopecia areata. The CDR3 spans 16 residues. V was shortened by 5 bases and J by 5 bases, with 19 bases between the two germline ends. Germline CDR1 and CDR2: SEHNR and FQNEAQ (reference sequence). Study-level results: Scalp clonality and expanded CD8+ clones among the top 100 were significantly decreased by tofacitinib.

Extracted from the samples, RNA was reverse transcribed into cDNA to serve as the sequencing template. Assay: immunoSEQ multiplex PCR; the TCRdb copy retains only in-frame clones and omits some. The sample includes roughly 170,000 clones, around 58% of them seen just once. Treatment meaning: oral pan-JAK inhibitor, 5-10 mg twice daily. There are a few counts of this clone. The antigen is unknown. This specimen was CD8+ T cells sorted from blood, taken at week 24, from a patient treated with tofacitinib. The TCR originated in a human donor with alopecia areata. The chain employs TRBV7-9 and TRBJ2-4; D may be TRBD1 (5 bases). The CDR3 nucleotides are TGTGCCAGCAGCGCCCTGGGCGCAGGGCCCCAAAACATTCAGTACTTC. It specifies CASSALGAGPQNIQYF.